The 29 T cell receptor beta chains in this list originate from one sample, sequenced in a study of memory CD4+ T cells and cytomegalovirus serostatus. Using immunoSEQ multiplex PCR, the repertoire was profiled, and TCRdb retains in-frame clones only, with some absent. The repertoire consists of 25,000 to 35,000 clones, with about 76% occurring once and the leading ten covering around 0.63%. Single viable CD3+CD4+CD8-CD45RO+ cells were sorted as the memory CD4+ T cells. Sequencing was performed on memory CD4+ T cells from blood. All receptors derive from an adult in good health and CMV-seronegative. Some clones in this sample may be carry-over from other donors' samples.

The rearrangement uses TRBV4-1 and TRBJ1-5; 12 bases are shared with TRBD1. J lost 7 bases, V lost 1 base, and 11 bases had no gene match. In germline, CDR1 is MGHRA, CDR2 YSYEKL. The CDR3 is 18 amino acids. The CDR3: CASSQVPGQGAQGQPQHF. The CDR3 nucleotides are TGCGCCAGCAGCCAAGTCCCGGGACAGGGGGCGCAGGGCCAGCCCCAGCATTTT.

Only one count was recorded for this clone. The chain uses TRBV28 and TRBJ1-2; no clear D. V was clipped by 5 bases and J by 7 bases, with 11 bases between them. CDR1 is MDHEN and CDR2 is SYDVKM in the germline V gene. CDR3 length equals 12 residues. The DNA of the CDR3 is TGTGCCAGCAGTCGAGTTCTTGGTGGCTACACCTTC. Its translation: CASSRVLGGYTF.

Notes on this clone: The identical CDR3 is also encoded by other nucleotide sequences in the sample. The chain employs TRBV5-1 and TRBJ1-1; 8 positions agree with TRBD1. The V gene's germline CDR1 is SGHRS and CDR2 YFSETQ. V dropped 5 bases and J dropped 1; count of bases not matched to a gene: 4. The CDR3 length is 14 residues. The CDR3 sequence: CASSPGTGNTEAFF. The CDR3 nucleotides read TGCGCCAGCAGTCCCGGGACAGGGAACACTGAAGCTTTCTTT.

Only a few counts were recorded for this clone. The V and J genes are TRBV28 and TRBJ2-5; 10 nucleotides match TRBD1. The length of the CDR3 is 16 residues. Germline V gives CDR1 MDHEN, CDR2 SYDVKM. V dropped 3 bases and J dropped 6; count of bases not matched to a gene: 10. CDR3 DNA sequence: TGTGCCAGCAGTTTTATTAGGACAGGGGGGAGGAAGACCCAGTACTTC. Protein: CASSFIRTGGRKTQYF.

The sample holds one count of this clone. This chain joins TRBV7-2 and TRBJ2-1; D not certain. There are 15 residues in the CDR3. V dropped 1 base and J dropped 0 bases, with 7 bases sitting between them. Per germline, CDR1 SGHTA and CDR2 FQGNSA. As DNA, the CDR3 is TGTGCCAGCAGCTTAGTAACCGGCTCCTACAATGAGCAGTTCTTC. Translated: CASSLVTGSYNEQFF.

This clone occurred a few times. The chain recombines TRBV6-5 with TRBJ1-2, with D perhaps matching TRBD1 (5 bases). Trimming left V 4 bases short and J 5 bases short, with 17 bases between. The CDR3 consists of 15 residues. CDR1 and CDR2 (germline): MNHEY, SVGAGI. Here the CDR3 reads CASSSSGTAQYGYTF. The CDR3 DNA sequence: TGTGCCAGCAGTTCATCAGGGACCGCTCAATATGGCTACACCTTC.

This chain links TRBV10-1 with TRBJ2-1, with 8 bases fitting TRBD2. Germline CDR1 WNHNN, CDR2 SYGVQD (reference sequence). The CDR3 totals 14 residues. V gave up 4 bases and J gave up 9 bases; unmatched junction bases: 8. In DNA, the CDR3 is TGCGCCAGCAGTGTTCGGGGGGGCCCGCCTGAGCAGTTCTTC. Its protein product is CASSVRGGPPEQFF.

This chain joins TRBV19 and TRBJ1-1; 8 positions agree with TRBD1. Germline assignment: CDR1 LNHDA and CDR2 SQIVND (reference sequence). The CDR3 consists of 17 residues. V trimming: 2 bases; J trimming: 0 bases; junction bases outside the gene matches: 8. CDR3 sequence reads: CASSILGGTGLNTEAFF. In DNA, the CDR3 is TGTGCCAGTAGTATACTAGGTGGGACAGGTCTGAACACTGAAGCTTTCTTT.

V is TRBV4-1 and J is TRBJ1-5; no firm D call. Germline values: CDR1 MGHRA, CDR2 YSYEKL. V lost 0 bases and J 3 bases, leaving 12 bases between the germline ends. The CDR3 consists of 16 residues. CDR3 nucleotide sequence: TGCGCCAGCAGCCAAGACGATCGAAGGGACAATCAGCCCCAGCATTTT. It encodes CASSQDDRRDNQPQHF.

The gene calls are TRBV5-1 and TRBJ2-5; D ambiguous. Trimming cost V 0 bases and J 4 bases, with 10 bases left between them. This CDR3 region has 14 residues. CDR1 SGHRS and CDR2 YFSETQ come from the germline V gene. CDR3 loop: CASSLEGNGETQYF. DNA for the CDR3: TGCGCCAGCAGCTTGGAAGGGAATGGAGAGACCCAGTACTTC. Full variable domain (missing parts from reference TRBV5-1 and TRBJ2-5): KAGVTQTPRYLIKTRGQQVTLSCSPISGHRSVSWYQQTPGQGLQFLFEYFSETQRNKGNFPGRFSGRQFSNSRSEMNVSTLELGDSALYLCASSLEGNGETQYFGPGTRLLVL.

The chain couples TRBV6-6 to TRBJ2-7; TRBD2 agrees at 7 bases. Germline assignment: CDR1 MNHNY and CDR2 SVGAGI (reference sequence). The length of the CDR3 is 15 residues. V trimming: 0 bases; J trimming: 2 bases; junction bases outside the gene matches: 4. CDR3 in DNA: TGTGCCAGCAGTTACTCGGGCGGGGGAACCTACGAGCAGTACTTC. This gives the protein CASSYSGGGTYEQYF.

The CDR3 region has the DNA TGTGCCAGCAGGACTGGACAGGGGCTTCTCAAGGGGGAGACCCAGTACTTC. Protein sequence: CASRTGQGLLKGETQYF. The J gene is TRBJ2-5, the V gene TRBV7-9, with TRBD1 matching over 9 bases. This CDR3 spans 17 amino acids. V gave up 6 bases and J gave up 5 bases; unmatched junction bases: 16. Germline V CDR1 and CDR2: SEHNR, FQNEAQ (reference sequence).

The genes are TRBV7-2 and TRBJ1-5; no firm D call. The V gene lost 2 bases and the J gene lost 6 bases, with 14 bases spanning the gap. The CDR3 is 15 amino acids. Germline loops: CDR1 SGHTA, CDR2 FQGNSA. The CDR3 DNA reads TGTGCCAGCAGCTTATACGCAGGATCAGGTCAGCCCCAGCATTTT. As protein: CASSLYAGSGQPQHF.

The chain recombines TRBV2 with TRBJ1-3; tentatively, D is TRBD1 (5 bases). Trimming stripped 6 bases from V and 0 bases from J, with 15 bases between. Germline assignment: CDR1 SNHLY and CDR2 FYNNEI. CDR3 length: 16 amino acids. The CDR3, as DNA: TGTGCCAGCAGGGGTTTAGGTGGGGCCTCTGGAAACACCATATATTTT. Its protein product is CASRGLGGASGNTIYF. The full variable domain, rest sourced from reference TRBV2 and TRBJ1-3, is EPEVTQTPSHQVTQMGQEVILRCVPISNHLYFYWYRQILGQKVEFLVSFYNNEISEKSEIFDDQFSVERPDGSNFTLKIRSTKLEDSAMYFCASRGLGGASGNTIYFGEGSWLTVV.

The CDR3 loop reads CASSRGQSNQPQHF. The DNA of the CDR3 is TGTGCCAGCAGCCGGGGACAGAGTAATCAGCCCCAGCATTTT. The chain carries TRBV7-8 and TRBJ1-5; 7 nucleotides match TRBD1. Germline CDR1 and CDR2: SGHVS and FQNEAQ. V lost 5 bases and J lost 4; bases outside the gene matches: 5. The CDR3 runs to 14 residues. The complete variable domain, with remaining parts taken from reference TRBV7-8 and TRBJ1-5, reads GAGVSQSPRYKVAKRGQDVALRCDPISGHVSLFWYQQALGQGPEFLTYFQNEAQLDKSGLPSDRFFAERPEGSVSTLKIQRTQQEDSAVYLCASSRGQSNQPQHFGDGTRLSIL.

The rearrangement uses TRBV5-1 and TRBJ2-3; the D is unclear. The CDR3 is 16 residues long. Germline loops: CDR1 SGHRS, CDR2 YFSETQ. Trimming stripped 0 bases from V and 0 bases from J, with 11 bases between. This CDR3 reads CASSLEGIPSTDTQYF. CDR3 DNA: TGCGCCAGCAGCTTGGAAGGGATTCCTAGCACAGATACGCAGTATTTT.

The CDR3 DNA reads as TGTGCTAGTGGTTTGGTTCTGCAGGGAAGGAAGGATTTCTTT. This translates into CASGLVLQGRKDFF. The chain links TRBV12-5 to TRBJ1-1, with D possibly TRBD1 on 5 matching bases. Deletions cut 0 bases from V and 13 bases from J, with 18 bases between. The CDR3 runs 14 residues. From germline, CDR1 is LGHNT and CDR2 FRNRAP.

This clone was observed a handful of times. V is TRBV5-1 and J is TRBJ1-6; a possible D gene is TRBD1 (6 bases). This CDR3 has 14 amino acids. CDR1 and CDR2 (germline): SGHRS, YFSETQ. V lost 2 bases and J 7 bases, leaving 10 bases between the germline ends. CDR3 sequence (DNA): TGCGCCAGCAGCTTCGGACAGATGAATTCACCCCTCCACTTT. Encoded protein: CASSFGQMNSPLHF.

This clone was picked up a small number of times. The same CDR3 arises from other DNA sequences in this sample as well. The CDR3: CAWSMDSNQPQHF. CDR3 nucleotides: TGTGCCTGGAGTATGGACAGCAATCAGCCCCAGCATTTT. The genes are TRBV30 and TRBJ1-5, with D uncertain. The CDR3 contains 13 residues. V gave up 2 bases and J gave up 1 base, with 6 bases separating them. Germline values: CDR1 GTSNPN, CDR2 SVGIG (reference sequence).

In this sample, this clone turned up a few times. The chain links TRBV7-2 to TRBJ1-1, with D unresolved. The V gene lost 1 base and the J gene lost 4 bases, with 7 bases spanning the gap. This CDR3 has 13 residues. Germline CDR1 SGHTA, CDR2 FQGNSA. The CDR3 spells CASSLEGSTEAFF. CDR3 DNA sequence: TGTGCCAGCAGCTTAGAAGGGAGCACTGAAGCTTTCTTT.

This clone was counted once. The chain carries TRBV15 and TRBJ2-5; perhaps D is TRBD1 or TRBD2 (5 bases each). The CDR3 is 14 residues long. Deletions cut 0 bases from V and 1 base from J, with 6 bases between. Germline CDR1 LNHNV, CDR2 YYDKDF (reference sequence). DNA for the CDR3: TGTGCCACCAGCAGAGAGGGACCCCAAGAGACCCAGTACTTC. Translation: CATSREGPQETQYF.

This clone was picked up a small number of times. This sequence joins TRBV6-1 and TRBJ1-5, with D possibly matching TRBD1 (6 bases). Per germline, CDR1 MNHNS and CDR2 SASEGT. V was trimmed by 0 bases and J by 4 bases, leaving 10 bases between them. The CDR3 length is 15 residues. CDR3 DNA: TGTGCCAGCAGTGAAGCGGGGGCTAAAAATCAGCCCCAGCATTTT. It specifies CASSEAGAKNQPQHF.

This clone has more than one count but fewer than ten. This chain links TRBV5-1 with TRBJ1-6; perhaps TRBD1 as D (5 bases). The V gene lost 4 bases and the J gene lost 5 bases, with 16 bases spanning the gap. Germline CDR1 is SGHRS and CDR2 is YFSETQ. The CDR3 is 16 residues long. CDR3 region: CASSLRIAGDNSPLHF. The DNA for the CDR3 is TGCGCCAGCAGCCTACGTATAGCGGGGGATAATTCACCCCTCCACTTT.

V and J are TRBV4-1 and TRBJ1-1; D is undetermined. The V end was cut by 0 bases, the J end by 6 bases, with 14 bases between. CDR1 MGHRA and CDR2 YSYEKL come from the germline V gene. The CDR3 has 15 residues. In DNA, the CDR3 is TGCGCCAGCAGCCAAGATCGGCTAGGGTCCGCTGAAGCTTTCTTT. Translating gives CASSQDRLGSAEAFF.

V is TRBV28 and J is TRBJ2-7; 9 bases line up with TRBD1. The CDR3 is 17 amino acids. CDR1 MDHEN and CDR2 SYDVKM come from the germline V gene. With 3 bases clipped from V and 4 bases from J, the junction kept 13 bases outside the gene matches. CDR3 in amino acids: CASSLSLRDRASYEQYF. The CDR3 DNA reads as TGTGCCAGCAGTTTGTCCCTCCGGGACAGGGCCTCGTACGAGCAGTACTTC.

V gene TRBV2 combines with J gene TRBJ2-4, with 9 bases matching TRBD1. Germline loops: CDR1 SNHLY, CDR2 FYNNEI. The length of the CDR3 is 16 residues. V gave up 3 bases and J gave up 2 bases; unmatched junction bases: 5. CDR3 in amino acids: CASSEDRGSTKNIQYF. The CDR3 DNA is TGTGCCAGCAGTGAGGACAGGGGATCAACCAAAAACATTCAGTACTTC.

This sequence joins TRBV27 and TRBJ2-6; TRBD1 aligns across 8 bases. Trimming removed 7 bases from V and 0 bases from J; junction bases left unmatched: 11. The CDR3 is made up of 18 amino acids. Germline CDR1 reads MNHEY; CDR2 reads SMNVEV (reference sequence). This CDR3 reads CASTPYRGSGSGANVLTF. The CDR3 DNA reads as TGTGCCAGCACCCCATACAGGGGGTCGGGCTCTGGGGCCAACGTCCTGACTTTC.

Details on this clone: Other nucleotide sequences in the sample specify the same CDR3. The chain uses TRBV30 and TRBJ1-6; D remains unclear. Germline loops: CDR1 GTSNPN, CDR2 SVGIG (reference sequence). The CDR3 runs to 11 residues. V lost 1 base and J 7 bases, leaving 2 bases between the germline ends. DNA for the CDR3: TGTGCCTGGAGTGCCAATTCACCCCTCCACTTT. Translation: CAWSANSPLHF.

The V call is TRBV5-1, the J call TRBJ2-7, with 9 bases that match TRBD2. Per the germline V gene, CDR1 is SGHRS and CDR2 is YFSETQ. This CDR3 region has 15 residues. J was trimmed by 0 bases and V by 0 bases; bases with no gene match: 1. The CDR3 loop is CASSLVTSGSYEQYF. The CDR3, as DNA: TGCGCCAGCAGCTTGGTGACTAGCGGCTCCTACGAGCAGTACTTC.